The rows below give T cell receptor beta chains drawn from one sample of a study of early T cells in non-severe SARS-CoV-2 infection. TCRdb recomputed calls from the 5' RACE reads with MiXCR, one row per CDR3 protein. This table has around 40,000 distinct CDR3 sequences, over 5% appearing once. The sequenced material came from whole blood. These receptors were collected from an adult who was a healthcare worker with PCR-confirmed SARS-CoV-2 infection or an uninfected control (not recorded which). CDR3s include the opening cysteine and the closing phenylalanine or tryptophan. Each record gives: V gene, D gene, J gene, clone size, CDR3 DNA, CDR3 protein. A D gene is named only where the DNA matches it firmly. Size tells how often a clone was seen (once, few, many) or the class of an expanded clone, and some rows leave it out.

TRBV10-2	.	TRBJ2-5	few	TGCGCCAGCAGGCTTAGAGCCGGTGGATTCGGGACCCAGTACTTC	CASRLRAGGFGTQYF
TRBV5-1	.	TRBJ1-1	many	TGCGCCAGCAGCCTGGTGGACAGTATGAACACTGAAGCTTTCTTT	CASSLVDSMNTEAFF
TRBV20-1	.	TRBJ1-5	many	TGCAGTGCTACCCAGGGCTCCCTCGCTAATAGCAATCAGCCCCAGCATTTT	CSATQGSLANSNQPQHF
TRBV4-2	TRBD2	TRBJ2-1	.	TGTGCCAGCAGCCAAGATACTAGCGGCTCCTACAATGAGCAGTTCTTC	CASSQDTSGSYNEQFF
TRBV12-5	.	TRBJ2-1	few	TGTGCTAGTGGTTTAAGTCTAGCCACCGACAATGAGCAGTTCTTC	CASGLSLATDNEQFF
TRBV21-1	.	TRBJ2-6	.	TGTGCCAGCATTCCTGGGGCCAACGTCCTGACTTTC	CASIPGANVLTF
TRBV9	TRBD2	TRBJ2-5	many	TGTGCCAGCAGCGTAGCTAACGCGGGAGGGTTGGAGACCCAGTACTTC	CASSVANAGGLETQYF
TRBV27	.	TRBJ2-1	many	TGTGCCAGCAGCTTCGACTTAATACAGAACAATGAGCAGTTCTTC	CASSFDLIQNNEQFF
TRBV28	.	TRBJ1-6	few	TGTGCCAGCAGGGACTCATGGAATAATTCACCCCTCCACTTT	CASRDSWNNSPLHF
TRBV7-8	.	TRBJ2-6	few	TGTGCCAGCAGCTTAAAAAGAACTGGGGCCAACGTCCTGACTTTC	CASSLKRTGANVLTF
TRBV27	.	TRBJ1-6	few	TGTGCCAGCGGGGAAGTGCTCCGTAATTCACCCCTCCACTTT	CASGEVLRNSPLHF
TRBV11-2	.	TRBJ1-6	.	TGTGCCAGCAGCTTAGATGGGCCGGAGCGGCCCCTCCACTTT	CASSLDGPERPLHF
TRBV25-1	TRBD2	TRBJ2-7	many	TGTGCCAGCAGTGAAGGGTTGTTGACTAGCGGGAGGAGCCACGAGCAGTACTTC	CASSEGLLTSGRSHEQYF
TRBV14	.	TRBJ1-6	many	TGTGCCAGCAGCCAAGTCGGCGTCCCTTCACCCCTCCACTTT	CASSQVGVPSPLHF
TRBV20-1	.	TRBJ2-7	few	TGCAGTGCAGAAAACAGGGTCGAGCACGAGCAGTACTTC	CSAENRVEHEQYF
TRBV5-1	.	TRBJ1-3	medium-sized	TGCGCCAGCAGCGTGGGACACCCGAGCTCTGGAAACACCATATATTTT	CASSVGHPSSGNTIYF
TRBV6-6	.	TRBJ2-1	many	TGTGCCAGCAGTTACTCCAGGACCTACAATGAGCAGTTCTTC	CASSYSRTYNEQFF
TRBV20-1	TRBD2	TRBJ2-7	medium-sized	TGCAGTGCTCCTAGACTAGCGGGAGGCTACGAGCAGTACTTC	CSAPRLAGGYEQYF
TRBV20-1	TRBD1	TRBJ2-6	many	TGCAGTGCTAGAGGGGCACAGGGGTCCAGCTCTGGGGCCAACGTCCTGACTTTC	CSARGAQGSSSGANVLTF
TRBV3-1	TRBD1	TRBJ2-1	many	TGTGCCAGCAGCCGGGACAGGGGCCATGAGCAGTTCTTC	CASSRDRGHEQFF
TRBV2	.	TRBJ2-3	few	TGTGCCAGCAGTCCCGCGCACGGTGGGGCAGATACGCAGTATTTT	CASSPAHGGADTQYF
TRBV4-2	.	TRBJ1-2	medium-sized	TGTGCCAGCTCGGGGAGAATCTATGGCTACACCTTC	CASSGRIYGYTF
TRBV15	.	TRBJ2-5	few	TGTGCCACCAGCAGAGATTATAGAGGGCGGGAAGAGACCCAGTACTTC	CATSRDYRGREETQYF
TRBV28	.	TRBJ1-3	.	TGTGCCAGCAGTACGGACCGAGTTAGTGGAAACACCATATATTTT	CASSTDRVSGNTIYF
TRBV7-2	.	TRBJ2-3	.	TGTGCCAGCAGCTTAGGGCTCCAGGGACCCACAGATACGCAGTATTTT	CASSLGLQGPTDTQYF
TRBV30	.	TRBJ1-1	.	TGTGCCTGCTCCGGGGGAGAGGCAGGCGTGAACACTGAAGCTTTCTTT	CACSGGEAGVNTEAFF
TRBV11-2	TRBD1	TRBJ1-1	few	TGTGCCAGCAGCCCCCGACTAGGGACAGGGGATACTGAAGCTTTCTTT	CASSPRLGTGDTEAFF
TRBV6-1	.	TRBJ1-5	few	TGTGCCAGCAGATGGACCCCTGAGGCCCAGCATTTT	CASRWTPEAQHF
TRBV6-1	.	TRBJ2-4	.	TGTGCCAGCAGTGAAGCAGGAGGGAGAGCCAAAAACATTCAGTACTTC	CASSEAGGRAKNIQYF
TRBV28	TRBD1	TRBJ2-3	.	TGTGCCAGCAGTTCTGGACAGGGTACAGATACGCAGTATTTT	CASSSGQGTDTQYF
TRBV7-8	.	TRBJ1-5	many	TGTGCCAGCAGCTTAGCTCATGGGGGCAATCAGCCCCAGCATTTT	CASSLAHGGNQPQHF
TRBV12-3/TRBV12-4	.	TRBJ2-3	few	TGTGCCAGCAGCCGATGGACAGAGAGCACAGATACGCAGTATTTT	CASSRWTESTDTQYF
TRBV10-3	.	TRBJ1-6	many	TGTGCCATCAGTGAATCCGGGGGAATTTTCTATAATTCACCCCTCCACTTT	CAISESGGIFYNSPLHF
TRBV20-1	.	TRBJ2-7	many	TGCAGTGCTAGAGATCTCGGATCATCCTACGAGCAGTACTTC	CSARDLGSSYEQYF
TRBV24-1	.	TRBJ2-1	many	TGTGCCACCAGTGATTTTGGAAACTCCTACAATGAGCAGTTCTTC	CATSDFGNSYNEQFF
TRBV5-1	TRBD2	TRBJ2-7	many	TGCGCCAGCAGCGAGACTAGCGGGAGTTGGTACGAGCAGTACTTC	CASSETSGSWYEQYF
TRBV6-1	.	TRBJ2-7	.	TGTGCCAGCTGGGCTAGGTACGAGCAGTACTTC	CASWARYEQYF
TRBV27	.	TRBJ2-7	few	TGTGCCATCTACGAGCAGTACTTC	CAIYEQYF
TRBV12-3/TRBV12-4	.	TRBJ2-2	.	TGTGCCAGCGGACAATTATCCGGGGAGCTGTTTTTT	CASGQLSGELFF
TRBV4-1	.	TRBJ2-5	.	TGCGCCAGCAGCCAATGGGTGCGCGAGACCCAGTACTTC	CASSQWVRETQYF
TRBV3-1	TRBD1	TRBJ1-5	few	TGTGCCAGCAGCCAGGGACAGGGGAGCCCGTATAGCAATCAGCCCCAGCATTTT	CASSQGQGSPYSNQPQHF
TRBV18	TRBD1	TRBJ1-6	.	TGTGCCAGCTCGCCCCACAGGGGATTGGGGCGGTCACCCCTCCACTTT	CASSPHRGLGRSPLHF
TRBV7-2	TRBD2	TRBJ2-3	.	TGTGCCAGCAGCTTAGTTCTAGCGGGGACCGCTTTAGATACGCAGTATTTT	CASSLVLAGTALDTQYF
TRBV9	.	TRBJ2-1	few	TGTGCCAGCGGGGTTGTGGATCACAATGAGCAGTTCTTC	CASGVVDHNEQFF
TRBV11-2	.	TRBJ2-3	.	TGTGCCAGCAGCCGACGGACAGGCACAGATACGCAGTATTTT	CASSRRTGTDTQYF
TRBV11-2	TRBD2	TRBJ2-5	many	TGTGCCAGCAGCTTAGAAGGGACTACAAGGACCCAGTACTTC	CASSLEGTTRTQYF
TRBV10-2	.	TRBJ1-5	few	TGCGCCAGCACTGGACAGTTCAATCAGCCCCAGCATTTT	CASTGQFNQPQHF
TRBV7-6	TRBD2	TRBJ2-3	few	TGTGCCAGCAGCTTATATGCGGGGGGCACAGATACGCAGTATTTT	CASSLYAGGTDTQYF
TRBV29-1	.	TRBJ2-3	many	TGCAGCGTTGAAGGTCTGGCCCCTGGGAACACAGATACGCAGTATTTT	CSVEGLAPGNTDTQYF
TRBV20-1	.	TRBJ2-7	many	TGCAGTGCTAGGCCCAAATACGAGCAGTACTTC	CSARPKYEQYF